The 12 T cell receptor beta chains below were found in one sample sequenced in a study of tumor-infiltrating lymphocytes in primary liver carcinoma (dated by TCRdb to the late 2010s). Total RNA and DNA were co-extracted from around 18-30 mg of bulk tissue with the AllPrep DNA/RNA mini kit, without cell sorting. The run used an Illumina HiSeq 2500. A constant-region primer and ProtoScript II reverse transcriptase were used to reverse-transcribe TCRbeta-specific cDNA from roughly 0.55 ug total RNA. Construction of the TCRbeta libraries relied on three nested rounds of multiplex PCR, following a slightly modified ARM-PCR procedure. Each of the first two PCR rounds ran for about 10 cycles using multiplex TRBV1-TRBV30 forward primers together with a Cbeta reverse primer. TCRdb passed the public sequencing reads through fastp at Q25 and MiXCR, retaining productive beta sequences. Every distinct CDR3 protein forms one entry, paired with its most common genes and DNA. The sample table records roughly 80,000 distinct CDR3 sequences; approximately 62% of these occur just once. The top ten hold roughly 28% of the sample.

The sequencing input was tumor-adjacent normal liver tissue. The receptors shown here come from a man aged 40-55 years with primary liver carcinoma and hepatitis B virus infection.

Worth noting for this clonotype: A read error is likely, as this CDR3 ends without the conserved phenylalanine or tryptophan. The chain uses TRBV5-6 and TRBJ1-2; perhaps TRBD1 as D (6 bases). Germline-derived CDR1 and CDR2 are SGHDT and YYEEEE. With 1 base removed from V and 8 bases from J, the gap between germline ends came to 12 bases. The CDR3 runs 13 residues. The CDR3 DNA reads as TGTGCCAGCAGCTTGCTTGTGACAGGAGGCTACACCTCC. Encoded protein: CASSLLVTGGYTS.

The J gene is TRBJ2-3, the V gene TRBV15, with a possible D match to TRBD1 (5 bases). V lost 9 bases and J 1 base, leaving 17 bases between the germline ends. In germline, CDR1 is LNHNV, CDR2 YYDKDF (reference sequence). CDR3 length: 15 residues. CDR3 coding DNA: TGTGCCACTAAGAGACAGCGAACCGGCACAGATACGCAGTATTTT. The encoded protein is CATKRQRTGTDTQYF.

A word on this clonotype: The junction departs from the called germline gene at one end, perhaps through a read error. The chain uses TRBV29-1 and TRBJ2-7; tentatively, D is TRBD2 (5 bases). The length of the CDR3 is 12 residues. Looked up from germline, CDR1 is SQVTM and CDR2 is ANQGSEA. CDR3 bases: TGTAGCGAGTACAGATCCTCCTACGAGCAGTACTTC. Translation gives CSEYRSSYEQYF.

As to this clonotype: The junction differs from germline at one of its ends, possibly a read error. The rearrangement links TRBV11-2 to TRBJ2-5, with a tentative D call TRBD2 (5 bases). The CDR3 covers 18 residues. CDR1 and CDR2 from the germline V gene are SGHAT and FQNNGV. The CDR3 loop reads CASSLVMLALGKKETKYF. The CDR3 DNA reads as TGTGCCAGCAGCTTAGTGATGCTAGCCCTGGGAAAAAAAGAGACCAAGTACTTC.

As to this clonotype: One end of the junction varies from germline; a read error may be responsible. The V gene is TRBV4-1, the J gene TRBJ2-4; TRBD1 is a possible D gene (6 bases). The CDR3 spans 18 residues. Germline loops: CDR1 MGHRA, CDR2 YSYEKL. In DNA, the CDR3 is TGCGCCGGCAGCCAAGAGGTCGGTAGGTGGGGGCTCGAAAGCATTCAGTACTTC. This gives the protein CAGSQEVGRWGLESIQYF.

The chain joins TRBV20-1 to TRBJ2-1, with TRBD2 as a possible D gene (5 bases). Trimming pared 3 bases from V and 7 bases from J, leaving 10 bases between. CDR1 and CDR2 from the germline V gene are DFQATT and SNEGSKA (reference sequence). The CDR3 is 12 amino acids. CDR3 residues: CSASSSINEQFF. For the CDR3, the DNA is TGCAGTGCTAGTTCTAGCATAAATGAGCAGTTCTTC.

Note on this clonotype: A much bigger clone sits one base away, suggesting this may be a read error. V is TRBV7-9 and J is TRBJ2-6; D gene unclear. The CDR3 covers 14 residues. From germline, CDR1 is SEHNR and CDR2 FQNEAQ (reference sequence). CDR3 amino acids: CTSSLVVGANVLTF. CDR3 in DNA: TGTACCAGCAGCTTGGTGGTAGGGGCCAACGTCCTGACTTTC.

For this clonotype: A junction end diverges from the germline sequence, so it may reflect a read error. J is TRBJ2-1 and V is TRBV24-1; perhaps TRBD2 as D (5 bases). The CDR3 runs to 15 residues. Germline V gene data show CDR1 as KGHDR and CDR2 as SFDVKD. The chain's CDR3 is CATSDFSGSHNEQFF. In DNA form, the CDR3 reads TGTGCCACCAGTGATTTCTCGGGGAGTCACAATGAGCAATTCTTC.

A remark on this clonotype: This likely comes from a read error, as the CDR3 has no conserved phenylalanine or tryptophan at its end. The genes are TRBV11-1 and TRBJ2-7; no reliable D call. The V end lost 6 bases, the J end lost 1 base, and 10 bases lay between the germline ends. This CDR3 contains 13 residues. Germline values: CDR1 SGHAT, CDR2 FQDESV (reference sequence). CDR3 sequence (DNA): TGTGCCAGCAGGGGGAAACGATCCTACGAGCAGTACTTA. Translating it yields CASRGKRSYEQYL.

Remarks on this clonotype: At one end, the junction sequence differs from germline, possibly due to a read error. CDR3 nucleotides: TGTACCAGCGGCTTGGGCGAGGATTCGCCCATCTACAATGAGCAGTTCTTC. Translating gives CTSGLGEDSPIYNEQFF. This chain uses TRBV5-4 with TRBJ2-1, with D possibly being TRBD2 (5 bases). Germline V gene sequence: CDR1 SGHNT, CDR2 YYREEE (reference sequence). This CDR3 comprises 17 residues.

This clonotype was seen a handful of times. Given a much more abundant clone one base away, this may be a read error. V and J are TRBV6-1 and TRBJ2-1, with D maybe TRBD1 (6 bases). This CDR3 is 12 amino acids long. From germline, CDR1 is MNHNS and CDR2 SASEGT. The CDR3 bases are TGTGCCGGCAGATACAGGGCGGGTGAGCAGTTCTTC. It translates to CAGRYRAGEQFF.

In this sample, this clonotype turned up many times. V usage is TRBV6-6 and J usage is TRBJ1-5; the D gene is possibly TRBD1 (5 bases). Trimming cost V 0 bases and J 1 base, with 13 bases left between them. Germline V gives CDR1 MNHNY, CDR2 SVGAGI (reference sequence). The length of the CDR3 is 17 residues. In DNA form, the CDR3 reads TGTGCCAGCAGTTACTCGAGACCCCGGGACAGCAATCAGCCCCAGCATTTT. Its translation is CASSYSRPRDSNQPQHF.